Below are 22 T cell receptor beta chains sequenced from a single sample in a study of T-cell memory formation after mild COVID-19. TCRdb reprocessed the 5' RACE reads with MiXCR, giving one entry per CDR3 protein. The sample holds 100,000 to 150,000 distinct CDR3 sequences, approximately 5.9% seen once. Material for sequencing was PBMCs or a T cell subset sorted from them (not recorded which). These TCRs come from an adult woman who had mild COVID-19 (a few samples of this study predate the infection). Cell type and time point are not known.

This clonotype has ten or more counts. The genes are TRBV5-1 and TRBJ2-5; 11 nucleotides agree with TRBD2. V lost 4 bases, J lost 5 bases, and 7 bases stayed unmatched. This CDR3 region has 15 residues. From germline, CDR1 is SGHRS and CDR2 YFSETQ. As DNA, the CDR3 is TGCGCCAGCAGCCTTAGCGGGGGGGCCCAGGAGACCCAGTACTTC. Its protein is CASSLSGGAQETQYF.

The rearrangement uses TRBV29-1 and TRBJ2-1, with 10 bases that match TRBD1. V gave up 6 bases and J gave up 0 bases; unmatched junction bases: 2. CDR3 length: 14 residues. Germline lookup yields CDR1 SQVTM and CDR2 ANQGSEA. In DNA form, the CDR3 reads TGCAGCGTCGGGACAGGGGCCTCCTACAATGAGCAGTTCTTC. Protein sequence: CSVGTGASYNEQFF.

V is TRBV20-1 and J is TRBJ2-3; D is perhaps TRBD2 (5 bases). Trimming left V 1 base short and J 2 bases short, with 16 bases between. This CDR3 has 16 amino acids. CDR1 is DFQATT, CDR2 SNEGSKA, per germline (reference sequence). This chain's CDR3 is CSARGLGGPTTDTQYF. CDR3 bases: TGCAGTGCTAGAGGGCTAGGCGGGCCCACCACAGATACGCAGTATTTT.

Ten or more counts support this clonotype. One end of the junction is discordant with germline, which a read error may explain. The rearrangement links TRBV7-2 to TRBJ2-7; possible D gene TRBD1, 6 bases. This CDR3 comprises 13 residues. In germline, CDR1 is SGHTA, CDR2 FQGNSA. The CDR3 is CASSSRDRKGSNF. The CDR3, as DNA: TGTGCCAGCAGCTCAAGAGACAGGAAAGGCAGTAACTTC.

The sample holds many counts of this clonotype. The chain combines TRBV7-9 with TRBJ2-1; tentative D call: TRBD1 (6 bases). The CDR3 contains 12 residues. V shed 5 bases and J shed 7 bases, with 9 bases lying between them. CDR1 and CDR2 from the germline V gene are SEHNR and FQNEAQ (reference sequence). The CDR3 spells CASSEQGNEQFF. In DNA form, the CDR3 reads TGTGCCAGCAGCGAACAGGGAAATGAGCAGTTCTTC.

At least ten counts were recorded for this clonotype. This chain connects TRBV7-8 to TRBJ2-1; 9 nucleotides agree with TRBD2. The germline V gene encodes CDR1 SGHVS and CDR2 FQNEAQ. Unmatched junction bases numbered 7, after V lost 3 bases and J lost 4 bases. The CDR3 length is 16 residues. CDR3 sequence reads: CASSFPAGGMYNEQFF. Written as DNA, the CDR3 is TGTGCCAGCAGCTTTCCAGCGGGGGGTATGTACAATGAGCAGTTCTTC.

This clonotype has ten or more counts. V and J are TRBV24-1 and TRBJ2-3; the D gene is possibly TRBD1 (6 bases). V lost 3 bases and J lost 4, with 13 bases in between. Germline V gene sequence: CDR1 KGHDR, CDR2 SFDVKD. The CDR3 length is 15 residues. CDR3 nucleotide sequence: TGTGCCACCAGTGATCCCGGACAGTCCGCAGATACGCAGTATTTT. This gives the protein CATSDPGQSADTQYF.

This clonotype was counted only a few times. The V gene is TRBV12-3 or TRBV12-4, the J gene TRBJ1-1, with D possibly matching TRBD1 (5 bases). The CDR3 sequence is 15 residues long. Trimming removed 4 bases at V and 8 bases at J, with 20 bases between. CDR3 protein: CASSSPSTARKEAFF. DNA for the CDR3: TGTGCCAGCAGTTCCCCCTCGACAGCCCGGAAGGAAGCTTTCTTT.

This clonotype was seen a few times. This chain uses TRBV20-1 with TRBJ2-1; D gene unclear. Trimming stripped 5 bases from V and 8 bases from J, with 13 bases between. Germline lookup yields CDR1 DFQATT and CDR2 SNEGSKA (reference sequence). The CDR3 spans 12 residues. The CDR3 protein is CSALPPGDEQFF. The CDR3 DNA is TGCAGTGCTCTCCCCCCCGGAGATGAGCAGTTCTTC.

This clonotype showed up just a few times. This chain connects TRBV9 to TRBJ2-5, with a possible D match to TRBD2 (5 bases). Germline CDR1 and CDR2: SGDLS and YYNGEE. Trimming left V 1 base short and J 4 bases short, with 14 bases between. The CDR3 is 15 residues long. CDR3 protein: CASSVSSREGETQYF. CDR3 nucleotide sequence: TGTGCCAGCAGCGTAAGTTCGAGGGAAGGAGAGACCCAGTACTTC. The complete variable domain, with remaining parts taken from reference TRBV9 and TRBJ2-5, reads DSGVTQTPKHLITATGQRVTLRCSPRSGDLSVYWYQQSLDQGLQFLIQYYNGEERAKGNILERFSAQQFPDLHSELNLSSLELGDSALYFCASSVSSREGETQYFGPGTRLLVL.

The V gene is TRBV7-8, the J gene TRBJ1-4, with 9 bases fitting TRBD1. CDR1 is SGHVS, CDR2 FQNEAQ, per germline. With V trimmed by 5 bases and J by 6 bases, 10 bases remained unmatched. The CDR3 consists of 16 residues. CDR3 sequence (DNA): TGTGCCAGCAGCCCCGGGACAGGGCGTTTTGATGAAAAACTGTTTTTT. It translates to CASSPGTGRFDEKLFF. Using reference TRBV7-8 and TRBJ1-4 for the parts outside the CDR3, the full variable domain is GAGVSQSPRYKVAKRGQDVALRCDPISGHVSLFWYQQALGQGPEFLTYFQNEAQLDKSGLPSDRFFAERPEGSVSTLKIQRTQQEDSAVYLCASSPGTGRFDEKLFFGSGTQLSVL.

This clonotype was counted at least ten times. The J gene is TRBJ1-6, the V gene TRBV2; D ambiguous. V was shortened by 5 bases and J by 8 bases, with 10 bases between the two germline ends. The germline gives CDR1 SNHLY, CDR2 FYNNEI. The CDR3 loop spans 13 amino acids. This CDR3 is CASSLGLYSPLHF. In nucleotides, the CDR3 is TGTGCCAGCAGTTTAGGACTGTATTCACCCCTCCACTTT.

This clonotype was seen a few times. The chain uses TRBV7-8 and TRBJ2-7; possibly TRBD1 for D (5 bases). CDR3 size: 13 residues. V lost 4 bases and J lost 4, with 11 bases in between. CDR1 SGHVS and CDR2 FQNEAQ come from the germline V gene. The CDR3 DNA follows: TGTGCCAGCAGCTCACCACCAGGGTACGAGCAGTACTTC. Translation gives CASSSPPGYEQYF.

This clonotype has more than one count but fewer than ten. This sequence joins TRBV15 and TRBJ2-3, with 10 bases matching TRBD1. CDR3 length: 17 amino acids. The trim removed 3 bases at V and 0 bases at J, leaving 6 bases unmatched. Germline V gives CDR1 LNHNV, CDR2 YYDKDF (reference sequence). CDR3 in amino acids: CATSSEWTGGSTDTQYF. CDR3 nucleotides: TGTGCCACCAGCAGTGAGTGGACAGGGGGGAGCACAGATACGCAGTATTTT.

The CDR3 nucleotides read TGCAGCGTTGGAGGGGGCCGCTTTTACGAGCAGTACTTC. It yields the protein CSVGGGRFYEQYF. This rearrangement joins TRBV29-1 to TRBJ2-7, with TRBD1 identical over 7 bases. J lost 4 bases, V lost 4 bases, and 7 bases had no gene match. The germline CDR1 and CDR2 sequences are SQVTM and ANQGSEA. This CDR3 has 13 residues.

The chain links TRBV7-2 to TRBJ2-3, with 9 bases fitting TRBD2. The ends lost 5 bases at V and 3 bases at J; junction bases unmatched: 9. Germline CDR1 SGHTA, CDR2 FQGNSA. The CDR3 extends over 16 amino acids. CDR3 nucleotide sequence: TGTGCCAGCAGCCCACTACTCAGCGGGGGGACAGATACGCAGTATTTT. This sequence encodes CASSPLLSGGTDTQYF. Combining the CDR3 with reference TRBV7-2 and TRBJ2-3 gives the whole variable domain GAGVSQSPSNKVTEKGKDVELRCDPISGHTALYWYRQSLGQGLEFLIYFQGNSAPDKSGLPSDRFSAERTGGSVSTLTIQRTQQEDSAVYLCASSPLLSGGTDTQYFGPGTRLTVL.

This clonotype was detected ten times or more. The rearrangement uses TRBV24-1 and TRBJ1-5; TRBD1 matches 7 bases. This CDR3 is built from 16 residues. Germline V gives CDR1 KGHDR, CDR2 SFDVKD. V lost 8 bases to trimming and J lost 4 bases; unmatched junction nucleotides: 13. The CDR3 region is CATMLNRGKENQPQHF. CDR3 coding DNA: TGTGCCACCATGTTAAACAGGGGAAAGGAGAATCAGCCCCAGCATTTT.

This clonotype was detected only once. A much larger clone lies one base from this, so it may be a read error. V is TRBV15 and J is TRBJ2-7; D not resolved. The CDR3 is made up of 14 amino acids. Germline V gene lookup returns CDR1 LNHNV and CDR2 YYDKDF (reference sequence). CDR3 in DNA: TGTGACACCAGCAGAGAGGTCTATAGCCACGAGCAGTACTTC. Protein product: CDTSREVYSHEQYF.

This clonotype was seen more than once but under ten times. This chain joins TRBV25-1 and TRBJ1-2, with D possibly matching TRBD1 (6 bases). CDR1 is MGHDK and CDR2 is SYGVNS in the germline V gene. The CDR3 is 14 amino acids. V dropped 0 bases and J dropped 4 bases, with 9 bases sitting between them. CDR3 protein: CASSEYQDSYGYTF. Here the CDR3 DNA reads TGTGCCAGCAGTGAATACCAGGACAGCTATGGCTACACCTTC.

This clonotype has only a few counts. The chain is built from TRBV12-3 or TRBV12-4 and TRBJ1-1, with D tentatively TRBD1 (5 bases). The CDR3 spans 16 residues. V was clipped by 2 bases and J by 3 bases, with 16 bases between them. Here the CDR3 DNA reads TGTGCCAGCAGTTTATACGACAGATTCTACGACACTGAAGCTTTCTTT. It is translated as CASSLYDRFYDTEAFF.

Ten or more counts support this clonotype. J is TRBJ2-4 and V is TRBV12-3 or TRBV12-4; D is possibly TRBD2 (6 bases). The CDR3 contains 19 residues. V lost 3 bases, J lost 6 bases, and 27 bases lay in between. CDR3 loop: CASSFRHSRTKGAGNIQYF. The CDR3 DNA sequence: TGTGCCAGCAGTTTTCGACATTCCAGGACTAAGGGTGCTGGAAACATTCAGTACTTC.

This clonotype was seen repeatedly, ten times or more. V usage is TRBV9 and J usage is TRBJ2-1, with 11 bases identical to TRBD2. Germline values: CDR1 SGDLS, CDR2 YYNGEE. The junction had 6 bases not matched to a gene; V was cut back by 5 bases and J by 5 bases. This CDR3 is built from 15 residues. The CDR3 DNA reads as TGTGCCAGCAGGGGGACTAGCGGAGGCAACAATGAGCAGTTCTTC. Translation gives CASRGTSGGNNEQFF.